This T cell receptor beta chain appears in the sequencing data of a study of STAT3 mutations in large granular lymphocyte leukemia. Overall study findings and caveats: In several patients, dominant TCR clone burden exceeded STAT3 mutant burden. All newly emerging clones after therapy were STAT3 wild type. Every T-LGLL patient had at least one immunodominant TCRbeta clonotype. No sample exists from the first appearance of each clone.

Generated by immunoSEQ multiplex PCR, the TCRdb table keeps only in-frame clones and is missing some. The table lists roughly 1,700 clones, roughly 30% of them singletons. This clone was observed a handful of times. What it binds is not known. Looked up from germline, CDR1 is SQVTM and CDR2 is ANQGSEA. The CDR3 has 12 residues. Trimming pared 6 bases from V and 4 bases from J, leaving 13 bases between. The sequencing sample was made of peripheral blood mononuclear cells. This chain joins TRBV29-1 and TRBJ2-7; perhaps TRBD1 as D (6 bases). The clonotype comes from a male patient between 45 and 60 years old with T-cell large granular lymphocyte leukemia. Some clones in this sample may be carry-over from other donors' samples. CDR3 DNA: TGCAGCGTGACATACCAGGGGTACGAGCAGTACTTC. Amino acid sequence: CSVTYQGYEQYF.